The 15 T cell receptor beta chains listed next were all sequenced from one sample in a study of T cell repertoires in cytomegalovirus infection. Their antigens remain unidentified. TCRdb passed the reads through MiXCR, listing each CDR3 protein once. The data contain a few hundred thousand distinct CDR3 sequences, 30% to 40% of them seen just once; the ten biggest clones take up 15% to 20%. This specimen was cultured PBMCs, taken from culture after CMV antigen stimulation. Receptor source: a human donor in good health (CMV status not recorded). Some clones in this sample may be carry-over from other donors' samples.

The chain links TRBV7-8 to TRBJ2-5, with D tentatively TRBD2 (6 bases). Germline CDR1 SGHVS, CDR2 FQNEAQ. CDR3 length: 16 residues. Trimming pared 4 bases from V and 2 bases from J, leaving 17 bases between. In nucleotides, the CDR3 is TGTGCCAGCAGCTCATCCGTTGGGAGGCCACAAGAGACCCAGTACTTC. It yields the protein CASSSSVGRPQETQYF.

The count of this clonotype is one. V usage is TRBV5-1 and J usage is TRBJ2-1, with 11 bases that match TRBD2. The CDR3 runs to 16 residues. Germline loops: CDR1 SGHRS, CDR2 YFSETQ. Unmatched junction bases numbered 8, after V lost 4 bases and J lost 5 bases. CDR3 bases: TGCGCCAGCAGCATAACTAGCGGGAGTGGGAACAATGAGCAGTTCTTC. Residues: CASSITSGSGNNEQFF.

This clonotype was detected a few times. V usage is TRBV4-2 and J usage is TRBJ2-3; 11 bases map to TRBD2. This CDR3 is 18 amino acids long. The V and J ends lost 0 bases and 2 bases, in that order; junction bases with no gene match: 7. Germline V gene data show CDR1 as LGHNA and CDR2 as YNFKEQ. CDR3 loop: CASSQDSTSGTLTDTQYF. As DNA, the CDR3 is TGTGCCAGCAGCCAAGATTCGACTAGCGGGACCCTCACAGATACGCAGTATTTT.

This clonotype was detected many times. The chain carries TRBV7-8 and TRBJ2-1; TRBD2 aligns across 7 bases. With V trimmed by 3 bases and J by 5 bases, 4 bases remained unmatched. CDR3 size: 14 residues. The germline V gene has CDR1 SGHVS and CDR2 FQNEAQ. The CDR3: CASSFAAGNNEQFF. In DNA form, the CDR3 reads TGTGCCAGCAGCTTCGCAGCGGGAAACAATGAGCAGTTCTTC.

This clonotype was observed a handful of times. The chain uses TRBV7-2 and TRBJ2-7, with 9 bases that match TRBD2. The CDR3 covers 16 residues. CDR1 is SGHTA, CDR2 FQGNSA, per germline. The J segment lost 2 bases and the V segment lost 5 bases, leaving 10 bases of the junction unmatched. The CDR3 coding sequence is TGTGCCAGCAGCACCCGAATAGCGGGAGTAACCTACGAGCAGTACGTC. Residues: CASSTRIAGVTYEQYV.

This clonotype appeared a single time. The rearrangement uses TRBV15 and TRBJ2-7; 8 positions agree with TRBD1. This CDR3 contains 15 residues. Germline V gene lookup returns CDR1 LNHNV and CDR2 YYDKDF (reference sequence). V lost 5 bases to trimming and J lost 3 bases; unmatched junction nucleotides: 9. The CDR3 reads CATSADRGPHYEQYF. In nucleotides, the CDR3 is TGTGCCACCAGCGCCGACAGGGGACCTCACTACGAGCAGTACTTC.

This clonotype was detected ten times or more. CDR3 sequence reads: CASMSDGPETQYF. The CDR3, as DNA: TGTGCCAGCATGTCGGACGGCCCGGAGACCCAGTACTTC. The rearrangement links TRBV12-3 or TRBV12-4 to TRBJ2-5; D gene uncertain. With 7 bases removed from V and 5 bases from J, the gap between germline ends came to 14 bases. The CDR3 runs 13 residues.

The chain carries TRBV6-5 and TRBJ1-5, with D maybe TRBD1 (5 bases). The CDR3 extends over 14 amino acids. V was pared by 2 bases and J by 7 bases, with 12 bases between. The V gene's germline CDR1 is MNHEY and CDR2 SVGAGI. The CDR3 here is CASSYRGRSQPQHF. The CDR3, as DNA: TGTGCCAGCAGTTACAGGGGACGGAGCCAGCCCCAGCATTTT.

In its sample, this clonotype was seen a few times. The chain combines TRBV5-4 with TRBJ2-5; D is perhaps TRBD1 or TRBD2 (5 bases each). The V gene lost 0 bases and the J gene lost 1 base, with 10 bases spanning the gap. This CDR3 is 15 amino acids long. CDR1 SGHNT and CDR2 YYREEE come from the germline V gene (reference sequence). This CDR3 reads CASSLGAGTQETQYF. CDR3 bases: TGTGCCAGCAGCTTGGGCGCCGGGACCCAAGAGACCCAGTACTTC.

The chain recombines TRBV5-1 with TRBJ2-1, with 8 bases fitting TRBD2. The V segment lost 0 bases and the J segment 6 bases; nucleotides outside the gene matches: 5. Germline CDR1 is SGHRS and CDR2 is YFSETQ. This CDR3 is 15 amino acids long. This CDR3 is CASSLGTSHPNEQFF. The CDR3 coding sequence is TGCGCCAGCAGCTTGGGGACTAGCCATCCCAATGAGCAGTTCTTC.

This clonotype was seen ten or more times. The gene calls are TRBV7-2 and TRBJ2-3, with D possibly matching TRBD2 (6 bases). The V and J ends lost 0 bases and 4 bases respectively, with 14 bases between them. CDR1 is SGHTA, CDR2 FQGNSA, per germline. The CDR3 length is 16 residues. The CDR3 spells CASSLAGGVGADTQYF. The CDR3 nucleotides read TGTGCCAGCAGCTTAGCGGGGGGAGTAGGGGCAGATACGCAGTATTTT.

This clonotype was seen a few times. The chain couples TRBV11-2 to TRBJ2-7, with 7 bases aligning to TRBD1. Germline CDR1 SGHAT, CDR2 FQNNGV. V lost 6 bases to trimming and J lost 2 bases; unmatched junction nucleotides: 13. CDR3 size: 16 residues. CDR3 coding DNA: TGTGCCAGCAGTTATCCTCCGGGACAGAACCCCTACGAGCAGTACTTC. Translating it yields CASSYPPGQNPYEQYF.

This clonotype was detected ten times or more. The chain is built from TRBV7-8 and TRBJ2-3; TRBD2 matches at 11 bases. The CDR3 loop spans 16 amino acids. Trimming cost V 4 bases and J 5 bases; bases outside gene matches: 8. Germline CDR1 reads SGHVS; CDR2 reads FQNEAQ. DNA of the CDR3: TGTGCCAGCAGCTCCGGTAGCGGGAGGGCTAGAGATACGCAGTATTTT. Residues: CASSSGSGRARDTQYF.

This clonotype has more than one count but fewer than ten. V gene TRBV28 combines with J gene TRBJ2-7; 9 bases are a match to TRBD1. The V and J ends lost 5 bases and 1 base, in that order; junction bases with no gene match: 6. The CDR3 runs 15 residues. The germline CDR1 and CDR2 sequences are MDHEN and SYDVKM. CDR3 amino acids: CASSAPGTGSYEQYF. For the CDR3, the DNA is TGTGCCAGCAGTGCCCCCGGGACAGGGTCCTACGAGCAGTACTTC.

V and J are TRBV19 and TRBJ2-1, with 9 bases aligning to TRBD2. Per germline, CDR1 LNHDA and CDR2 SQIVND (reference sequence). CDR3 length equals 15 residues. With V trimmed by 2 bases and J by 7 bases, 6 bases remained unmatched. The CDR3 region is CASSILAGPRNEQFF. CDR3 DNA: TGTGCCAGTAGTATACTAGCGGGACCCCGGAATGAGCAGTTCTTC.